A single sample is the source of the 24 T cell receptor beta chains below, sequenced in a study of T cell responses to AZD1222 COVID-19 vaccine. The data were produced by immunoSEQ multiplex PCR, yet TCRdb's version contains in-frame clones alone and is incomplete. The sample comprises 120,000 or so clones, about 88% of which are singletons, and about 27% rests with the top ten. The sample in question was peripheral blood, obtained on day 0 of AZD1222 vaccination. The receptors were gathered from an adult in good health.

This chain joins TRBV19 and TRBJ1-1, with D possibly matching TRBD1 (5 bases). The CDR3 length is 14 residues. V dropped 5 bases and J dropped 1 base, with 11 bases sitting between them. Germline-derived CDR1 and CDR2 are LNHDA and SQIVND (reference sequence). CDR3 protein: CASSGGRTNTEAFF. The DNA of the CDR3 is TGTGCCAGTAGTGGGGGACGGACGAACACTGAAGCTTTCTTT.

The rearrangement joins TRBV5-1 to TRBJ1-3; 7 positions match TRBD1. Germline values: CDR1 SGHRS, CDR2 YFSETQ. V was pared by 0 bases and J by 7 bases, with 7 bases of the junction left unmatched. The CDR3 is 15 residues long. The CDR3 DNA reads as TGCGCCAGCAGCTTGGCAGGGACAGAGTGGAACACCATATATTTT. This encodes CASSLAGTEWNTIYF.

A note on this clone: The sample carries other DNA sequences with the same CDR3. This chain uses TRBV7-2 with TRBJ1-2; 9 bases are shared with TRBD1. CDR3 length equals 13 residues. V was pared by 5 bases and J by 8 bases, with 6 bases of the junction left unmatched. Germline V gene lookup returns CDR1 SGHTA and CDR2 FQGNSA. CDR3 amino acids: CASSATGGWGYTF. The CDR3 coding sequence is TGTGCCAGCAGCGCCACAGGGGGCTGGGGCTACACCTTC. The whole variable domain, remainder taken from reference TRBV7-2 and TRBJ1-2, is GAGVSQSPSNKVTEKGKDVELRCDPISGHTALYWYRQSLGQGLEFLIYFQGNSAPDKSGLPSDRFSAERTGGSVSTLTIQRTQQEDSAVYLCASSATGGWGYTFGSGTRLTVV.

The chain has TRBV30 and TRBJ2-5; TRBD1 matches 7 bases. CDR1 is GTSNPN, CDR2 SVGIG, per germline (reference sequence). V shed 3 bases, J shed 3 bases, and the junction held 7 bases outside the gene matches. There are 14 residues in the CDR3. The CDR3 nucleotides read TGTGCCTGGAGCGCTACAGGGGTAGAAGAGACCCAGTACTTC. It encodes CAWSATGVEETQYF.

This chain links TRBV10-3 with TRBJ1-1; 7 positions match TRBD1. Unmatched junction bases numbered 5, after V lost 0 bases and J lost 4 bases. The germline gives CDR1 ENHRY, CDR2 SYGVKD. This CDR3 has 15 residues. The CDR3 nucleotides are TGTGCCATCAGTGAGTCGGGAACAGGGGTCACTGAAGCTTTCTTT. It translates to CAISESGTGVTEAFF.

J is TRBJ2-1 and V is TRBV7-3, with a tentative D call TRBD2 (7 bases). CDR3 length: 17 amino acids. V was cut by 4 bases and J by 4 bases, with 20 bases left in between. Looked up from germline, CDR1 is SGHTA and CDR2 is FQGTGA. The CDR3 loop is CASSSLGGLAGYNEQFF. The CDR3 DNA sequence: TGTGCCAGCAGCTCTCTCGGGGGGCTGGCAGGATACAATGAGCAGTTCTTC.

This sequence joins TRBV7-9 and TRBJ1-3; D is perhaps TRBD1 (5 bases). CDR1 is SEHNR, CDR2 FQNEAQ, per germline (reference sequence). The CDR3 contains 12 residues. Between the trimmed V and J ends, which lost 5 bases and 9 bases, there was a span of 11 bases. The CDR3 DNA sequence: TGTGCCAGCAGCCCGGCGGGGGGCACCATATATTTT. Translation: CASSPAGGTIYF.

The J gene is TRBJ1-4, the V gene TRBV19; D is perhaps TRBD1 (6 bases). Germline V lookup: CDR1 LNHDA, CDR2 SQIVND (reference sequence). There are 17 residues in the CDR3. V was cut by 3 bases and J by 0 bases, with 14 bases left in between. The CDR3 protein is CASSISPRTATNEKLFF. CDR3 nucleotide sequence: TGTGCCAGTAGTATTTCCCCACGGACAGCAACTAATGAAAAACTGTTTTTT.

The CDR3 region is CSASISGPLNPPHEQYF. The CDR3 DNA sequence: TGCAGTGCTAGTATCTCCGGGCCGTTGAACCCCCCCCACGAGCAGTACTTC. The chain has TRBV20-1 and TRBJ2-7; D remains unclear. The CDR3 runs to 17 residues. Germline lookup yields CDR1 DFQATT and CDR2 SNEGSKA (reference sequence). Trimming left V 3 bases short and J 5 bases short, with 26 bases between.

The chain recombines TRBV7-8 with TRBJ1-3; D uncertain. CDR3 length: 13 amino acids. Germline lookup yields CDR1 SGHVS and CDR2 FQNEAQ. The germline V and J ends were trimmed by 6 bases and 0 bases, with 6 bases remaining between them. In DNA form, the CDR3 reads TGTGCCAGCAGAGGGAGCTCTGGAAACACCATATATTTT. Its protein product is CASRGSSGNTIYF.

In its sample, this clone was seen a few times. The V call is TRBV4-3, the J call TRBJ2-1; D remains ambiguous. The CDR3 is made up of 15 amino acids. Germline V gene data show CDR1 as LGHNA and CDR2 as YSLEER. The V gene lost 0 bases and the J gene lost 5 bases, with 11 bases spanning the gap. The CDR3 spells CASSQEPNANNEQFF. For the CDR3, the DNA is TGCGCCAGCAGCCAAGAGCCCAACGCTAACAATGAGCAGTTCTTC.

The chain employs TRBV3-1 (or the pseudogene TRBV3-2) and TRBJ2-6; 10 bases fit TRBD1. The V gene's germline CDR1 is LGHDT and CDR2 YNNKEL (reference sequence). Germline trimming cut 6 bases from V and 4 bases from J; bases unmatched to any gene: 6. The CDR3 runs to 16 residues. CDR3 DNA sequence: TGTGCCAGCAGAGGACAGGGGGGAGGAGGGGCCAACGTCCTGACTTTC. This codes for CASRGQGGGGANVLTF.

The rearrangement joins TRBV7-8 to TRBJ1-4, with D maybe TRBD1 (5 bases). The CDR3 consists of 15 residues. The germline V gene encodes CDR1 SGHVS and CDR2 FQNEAQ. V lost 5 bases and J lost 4, with 14 bases in between. CDR3 protein: CASSNLMGGNEKLFF. CDR3 nucleotides: TGTGCCAGCAGCAACCTCATGGGGGGTAATGAAAAACTGTTTTTT.

This rearrangement joins TRBV23-1 to TRBJ2-1, with a tentative D call TRBD2 (5 bases). TRBV23-1 qualifies as an ORF whose function is uncertain. This CDR3 is built from 16 residues. V lost 3 bases to trimming and J lost 4 bases, with 16 bases between them. The CDR3 region has the DNA TGCGCCAGCAGTCATCCGACGGGGAGAAAGTACAATGAGCAGTTCTTC. Translating it yields CASSHPTGRKYNEQFF.

This clone was observed a few times. The chain recombines TRBV25-1 with TRBJ2-3; 9 bases align to TRBD2. The CDR3 has 17 residues. With V trimmed by 2 bases and J by 2 bases, 8 bases remained unmatched. Germline-derived CDR1 and CDR2 are MGHDK and SYGVNS. CDR3 protein: CASSEDLSGGFTDTQYF. In DNA, the CDR3 is TGTGCCAGCAGTGAAGATTTAAGCGGGGGGTTCACAGATACGCAGTATTTT. Full variable domain (missing parts from reference TRBV25-1 and TRBJ2-3): EADIYQTPRYLVIGTGKKITLECSQTMGHDKMYWYQQDPGMELHLIHYSYGVNSTEKGDLSSESTVSRIRTEHFPLTLESARPSHTSQYLCASSEDLSGGFTDTQYFGPGTRLTVL.

The rearrangement joins TRBV29-1 to TRBJ2-1, with 10 bases that match TRBD1. V lost 6 bases to trimming and J lost 4 bases; unmatched junction nucleotides: 3. CDR1 SQVTM and CDR2 ANQGSEA come from the germline V gene. This CDR3 has 13 residues. The DNA of the CDR3 is TGCAGCGTCGGGACAGGGGCTTACAATGAGCAGTTCTTC. Residues: CSVGTGAYNEQFF.

The CDR3 DNA reads as TGCGCCAGCAGCTTGGACGAACAAGAGACCCAGTACTTC. This codes for CASSLDEQETQYF. V and J are TRBV5-1 and TRBJ2-5, with D hard to call. CDR3 size: 13 residues. The V and J ends lost 0 bases and 2 bases respectively, with 5 bases between them. Looked up from germline, CDR1 is SGHRS and CDR2 is YFSETQ.

The chain is built from TRBV7-2 and TRBJ1-3; 7 positions agree with TRBD1. The CDR3 runs to 14 residues. V trimming: 2 bases; J trimming: 4 bases; junction bases outside the gene matches: 2. Germline CDR1 SGHTA, CDR2 FQGNSA. In DNA, the CDR3 is TGTGCCAGCAGCTTAACAGGGGCAGGAAACACCATATATTTT. Protein: CASSLTGAGNTIYF.

The chain uses TRBV10-3 and TRBJ2-1; D is ambiguous. The CDR3 has 14 amino acids. Trimming removed 4 bases from V and 3 bases from J, with 10 bases in between. Looked up from germline, CDR1 is ENHRY and CDR2 is SYGVKD. CDR3 amino acids: CAISVSMSYNEQFF. The CDR3 DNA reads TGTGCCATCAGTGTGTCTATGAGCTACAATGAGCAGTTCTTC.

This clone was counted a few times. This chain links TRBV7-8 with TRBJ1-3; 8 nucleotides agree with TRBD1. The CDR3 totals 16 residues. Germline CDR1 is SGHVS and CDR2 is FQNEAQ. The V and J ends lost 7 bases and 2 bases, in that order; junction bases with no gene match: 10. The DNA of the CDR3 is TGTGCCAGCACCGAAGTGAAGACAGGGGCTGGAAACACCATATATTTT. It encodes CASTEVKTGAGNTIYF. Full variable domain (outside the CDR3, taken from reference TRBV7-8 and TRBJ1-3): GAGVSQSPRYKVAKRGQDVALRCDPISGHVSLFWYQQALGQGPEFLTYFQNEAQLDKSGLPSDRFFAERPEGSVSTLKIQRTQQEDSAVYLCASTEVKTGAGNTIYFGEGSWLTVV.

This clone was observed a single time. DNA for the CDR3: TGTGCCAGCAGCTTAGCCCTAGGATCTTACCCCACAGATACGCAGTATTTT. Its protein is CASSLALGSYPTDTQYF. J is TRBJ2-3 and V is TRBV11-1; D unresolved. V gave up 0 bases and J gave up 2 bases, with 15 bases separating them. From germline, CDR1 is SGHAT and CDR2 FQDESV (reference sequence). This CDR3 is built from 17 residues.

The chain couples TRBV18 to TRBJ2-3; D call uncertain. Trimming removed 0 bases at V and 0 bases at J, with 10 bases between. This CDR3 region has 16 residues. Germline assignment: CDR1 KGHSH and CDR2 LQKENI. The CDR3 loop reads CASSPPASPSTDTQYF. CDR3 nucleotides: TGTGCCAGCTCACCACCGGCAAGCCCTAGCACAGATACGCAGTATTTT.

The chain combines TRBV6-2 or TRBV6-3 with TRBJ2-1; D is unclear. Trimming left V 0 bases short and J 2 bases short, with 5 bases between. This CDR3 region has 14 residues. Germline assignment: CDR1 MNHEY and CDR2 SVGEGT. The CDR3 loop reads CASSYSETYNEQFF. CDR3 nucleotide sequence: TGTGCCAGCAGTTACTCGGAGACCTACAATGAGCAGTTCTTC.

The CDR3 region has the DNA TGTGCCAGTAGTCCACTTCAGGGGGGGCATGGCTACACCTTC. Its protein is CASSPLQGGHGYTF. The V call is TRBV19, the J call TRBJ1-2, with 7 positions matching TRBD1. Germline loops: CDR1 LNHDA, CDR2 SQIVND (reference sequence). V lost 5 bases, J lost 6 bases, and 9 bases stayed unmatched. The CDR3 is 14 residues long.